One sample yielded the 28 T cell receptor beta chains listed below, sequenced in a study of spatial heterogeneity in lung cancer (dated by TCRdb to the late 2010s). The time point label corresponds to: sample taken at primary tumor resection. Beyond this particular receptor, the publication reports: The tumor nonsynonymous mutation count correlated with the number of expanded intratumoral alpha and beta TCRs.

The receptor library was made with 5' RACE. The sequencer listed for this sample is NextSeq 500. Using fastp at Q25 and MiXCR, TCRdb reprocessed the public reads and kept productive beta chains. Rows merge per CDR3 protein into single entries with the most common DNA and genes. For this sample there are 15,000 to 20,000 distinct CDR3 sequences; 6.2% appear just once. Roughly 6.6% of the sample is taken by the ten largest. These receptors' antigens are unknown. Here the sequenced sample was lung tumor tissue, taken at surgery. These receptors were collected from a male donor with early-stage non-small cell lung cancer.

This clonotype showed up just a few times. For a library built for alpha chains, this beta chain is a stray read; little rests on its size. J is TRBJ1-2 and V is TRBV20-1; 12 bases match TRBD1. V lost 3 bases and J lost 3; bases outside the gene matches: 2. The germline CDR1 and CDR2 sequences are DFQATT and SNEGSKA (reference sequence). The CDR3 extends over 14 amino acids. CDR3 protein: CSARGTGGDYGYTF. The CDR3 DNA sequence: TGCAGTGCTAGGGGGACAGGGGGCGACTATGGCTACACCTTC.

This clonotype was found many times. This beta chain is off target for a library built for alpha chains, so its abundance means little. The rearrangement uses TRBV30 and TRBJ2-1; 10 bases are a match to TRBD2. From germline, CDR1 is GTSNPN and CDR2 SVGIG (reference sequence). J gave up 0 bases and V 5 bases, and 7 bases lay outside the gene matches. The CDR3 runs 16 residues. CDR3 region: CAWGLAATNSYNEQFF. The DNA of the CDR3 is TGTGCCTGGGGACTAGCGGCTACGAACTCCTACAATGAGCAGTTCTTC. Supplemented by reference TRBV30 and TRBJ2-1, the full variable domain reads SQTIHQWPATLVQPVGSPLSLECTVEGTSNPNLYWYRQAAGRGLQLLFYSVGIGQISSEVPQNLSASRPQDRQFILSSKKLLLSDSGFYLCAWGLAATNSYNEQFFGPGTRLTVL.

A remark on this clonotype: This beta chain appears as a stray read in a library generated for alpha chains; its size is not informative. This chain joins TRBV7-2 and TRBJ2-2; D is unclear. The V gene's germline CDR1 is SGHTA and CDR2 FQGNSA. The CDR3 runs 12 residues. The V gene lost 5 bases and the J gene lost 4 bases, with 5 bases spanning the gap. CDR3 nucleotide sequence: TGTGCCAGCAGCCATAGCACCGGGGAGCTGTTTTTT. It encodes CASSHSTGELFF.

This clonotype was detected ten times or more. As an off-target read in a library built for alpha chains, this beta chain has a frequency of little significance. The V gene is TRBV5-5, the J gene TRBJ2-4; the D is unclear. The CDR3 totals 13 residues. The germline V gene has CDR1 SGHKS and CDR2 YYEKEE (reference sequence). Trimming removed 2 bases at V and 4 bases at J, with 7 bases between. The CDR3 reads CASSFADKNIQYF. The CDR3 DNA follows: TGTGCCAGCAGCTTCGCTGATAAAAACATTCAGTACTTC.

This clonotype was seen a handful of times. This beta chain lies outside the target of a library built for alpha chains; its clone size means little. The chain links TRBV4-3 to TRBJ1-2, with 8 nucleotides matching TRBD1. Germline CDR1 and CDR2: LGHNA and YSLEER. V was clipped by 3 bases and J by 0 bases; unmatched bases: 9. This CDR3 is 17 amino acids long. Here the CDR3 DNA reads TGCGCCAGCAGCCAGGCAGCTGACAGGGGAACTAACTATGGCTACACCTTC. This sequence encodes CASSQAADRGTNYGYTF.

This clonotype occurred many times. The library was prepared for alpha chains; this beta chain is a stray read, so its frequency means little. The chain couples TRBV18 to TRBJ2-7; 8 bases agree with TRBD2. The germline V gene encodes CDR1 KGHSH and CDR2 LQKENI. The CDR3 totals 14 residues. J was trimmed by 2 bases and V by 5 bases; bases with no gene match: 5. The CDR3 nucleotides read TGTGCCAGCTCAACTAGCGGAGGGCCCTACGAGCAGTACTTC. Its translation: CASSTSGGPYEQYF.

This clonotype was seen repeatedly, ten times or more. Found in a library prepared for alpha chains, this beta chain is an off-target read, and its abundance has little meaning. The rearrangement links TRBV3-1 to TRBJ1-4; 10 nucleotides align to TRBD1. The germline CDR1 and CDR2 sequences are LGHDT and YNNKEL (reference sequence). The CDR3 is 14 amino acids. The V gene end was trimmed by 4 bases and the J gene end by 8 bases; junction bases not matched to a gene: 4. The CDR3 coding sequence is TGTGCCAGCAGCCGGACAGGGGGTAACGAAAAACTGTTTTTT. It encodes CASSRTGGNEKLFF.

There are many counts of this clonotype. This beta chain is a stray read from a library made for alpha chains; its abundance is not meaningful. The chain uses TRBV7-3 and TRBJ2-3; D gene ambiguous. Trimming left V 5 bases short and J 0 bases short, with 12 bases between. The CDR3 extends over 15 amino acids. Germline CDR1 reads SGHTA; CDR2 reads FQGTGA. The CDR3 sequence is CASSARPLSTDTQYF. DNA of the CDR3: TGTGCCAGCAGCGCAAGACCCCTTAGCACAGATACGCAGTATTTT.

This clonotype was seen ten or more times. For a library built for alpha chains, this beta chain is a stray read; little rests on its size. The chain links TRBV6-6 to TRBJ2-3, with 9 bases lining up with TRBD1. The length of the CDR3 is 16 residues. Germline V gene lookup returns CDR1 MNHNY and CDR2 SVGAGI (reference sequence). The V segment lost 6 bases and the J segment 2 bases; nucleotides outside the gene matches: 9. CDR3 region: CASRYTGTGTTDTQYF. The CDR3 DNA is TGTGCCAGCAGGTACACCGGGACAGGGACCACAGATACGCAGTATTTT.

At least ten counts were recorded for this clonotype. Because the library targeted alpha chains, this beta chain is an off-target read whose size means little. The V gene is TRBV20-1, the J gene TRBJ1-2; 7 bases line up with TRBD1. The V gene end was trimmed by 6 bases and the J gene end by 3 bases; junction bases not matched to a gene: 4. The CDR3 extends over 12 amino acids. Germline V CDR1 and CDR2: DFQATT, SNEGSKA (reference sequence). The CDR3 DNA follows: TGCAGTGCAAGGGACAGACACTATGGCTACACCTTC. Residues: CSARDRHYGYTF.

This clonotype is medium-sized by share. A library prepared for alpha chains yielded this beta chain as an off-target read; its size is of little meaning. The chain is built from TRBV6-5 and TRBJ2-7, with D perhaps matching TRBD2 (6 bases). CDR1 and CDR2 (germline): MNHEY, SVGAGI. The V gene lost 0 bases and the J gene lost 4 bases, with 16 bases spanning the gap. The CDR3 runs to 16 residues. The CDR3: CASSYSEAGLKYEQYF. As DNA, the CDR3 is TGTGCCAGCAGTTACTCCGAGGCGGGGCTCAAGTACGAGCAGTACTTC.

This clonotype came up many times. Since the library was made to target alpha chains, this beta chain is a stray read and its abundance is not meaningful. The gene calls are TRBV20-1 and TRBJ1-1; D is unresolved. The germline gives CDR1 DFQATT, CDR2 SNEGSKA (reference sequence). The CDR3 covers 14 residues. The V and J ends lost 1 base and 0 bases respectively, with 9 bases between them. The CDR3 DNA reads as TGCAGTGCTAGAGTGTCAGTGATGAACACTGAAGCTTTCTTT. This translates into CSARVSVMNTEAFF.

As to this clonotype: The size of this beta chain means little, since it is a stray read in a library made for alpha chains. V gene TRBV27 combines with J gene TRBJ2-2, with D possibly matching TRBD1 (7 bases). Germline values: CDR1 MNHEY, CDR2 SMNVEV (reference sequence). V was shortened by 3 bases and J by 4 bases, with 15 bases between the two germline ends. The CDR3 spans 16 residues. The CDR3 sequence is CASSFPPGGSTGELFF. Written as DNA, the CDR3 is TGTGCCAGCAGTTTTCCCCCAGGGGGGAGCACCGGGGAGCTGTTTTTT.

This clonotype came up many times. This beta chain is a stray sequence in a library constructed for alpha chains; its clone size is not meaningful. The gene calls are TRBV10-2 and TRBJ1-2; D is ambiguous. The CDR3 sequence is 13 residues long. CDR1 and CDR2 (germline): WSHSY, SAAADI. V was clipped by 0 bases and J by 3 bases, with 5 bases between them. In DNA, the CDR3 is TGCGCCAGCAGTGAGTCTAGAGACTATGGCTACACCTTC. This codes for CASSESRDYGYTF.

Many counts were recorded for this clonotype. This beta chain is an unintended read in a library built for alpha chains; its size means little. CDR3 protein: CASSSRGQGGGNTIYF. CDR3 nucleotide sequence: TGTGCCAGCAGTTCTCGAGGGCAAGGAGGCGGAAACACCATATATTTT. The J gene is TRBJ1-3, the V gene TRBV28, with D unclear. This CDR3 spans 16 amino acids. CDR1 MDHEN and CDR2 SYDVKM come from the germline V gene. V lost 4 bases and J 4 bases, leaving 17 bases between the germline ends.

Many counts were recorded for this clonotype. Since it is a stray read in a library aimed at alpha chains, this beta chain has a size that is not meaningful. CDR3 protein: CSAQKASGRGETQYF. As DNA, the CDR3 is TGCAGTGCCCAGAAGGCTAGCGGGAGGGGAGAGACCCAGTACTTC. The chain has TRBV20-1 and TRBJ2-5; 12 bases map to TRBD2. The CDR3 has 15 amino acids. From germline, CDR1 is DFQATT and CDR2 SNEGSKA (reference sequence). With V trimmed by 6 bases and J by 4 bases, 9 bases remained unmatched.

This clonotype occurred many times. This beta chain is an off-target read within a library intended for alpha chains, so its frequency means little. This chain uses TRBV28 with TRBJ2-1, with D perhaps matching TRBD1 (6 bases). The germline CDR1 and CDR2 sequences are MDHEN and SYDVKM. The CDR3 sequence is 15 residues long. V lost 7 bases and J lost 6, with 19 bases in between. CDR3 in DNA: TGTGCCAGCATCGCCCCCGCAGGGGCCGTCAATGAGCAGTTCTTC. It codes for CASIAPAGAVNEQFF. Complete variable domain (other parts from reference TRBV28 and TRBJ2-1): DVKVTQSSRYLVKRTGEKVFLECVQDMDHENMFWYRQDPGLGLRLIYFSYDVKMKEKGDIPEGYSVSREKKERFSLILESASTNQTSMYLCASIAPAGAVNEQFFGPGTRLTVL.

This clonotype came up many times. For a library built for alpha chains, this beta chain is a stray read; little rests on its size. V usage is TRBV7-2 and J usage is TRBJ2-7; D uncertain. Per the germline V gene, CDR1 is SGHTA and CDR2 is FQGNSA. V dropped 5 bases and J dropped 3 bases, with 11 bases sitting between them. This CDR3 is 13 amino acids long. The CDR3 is CASSPDGFYEQYF. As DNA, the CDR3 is TGTGCCAGCAGCCCGGACGGATTCTACGAGCAGTACTTC.

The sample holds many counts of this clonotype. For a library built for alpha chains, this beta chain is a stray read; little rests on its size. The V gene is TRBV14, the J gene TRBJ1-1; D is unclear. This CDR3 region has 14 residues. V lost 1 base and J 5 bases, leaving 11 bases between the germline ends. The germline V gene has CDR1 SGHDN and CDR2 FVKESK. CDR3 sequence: CASSQAGKWTEAFF. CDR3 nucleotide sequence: TGTGCCAGCAGCCAAGCCGGGAAGTGGACTGAAGCTTTCTTT. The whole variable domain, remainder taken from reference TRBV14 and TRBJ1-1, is EAGVTQFPSHSVIEKGQTVTLRCDPISGHDNLYWYRRVMGKEIKFLLHFVKESKQDESGMPNNRFLAERTGGTYSTLKVQPAELEDSGVYFCASSQAGKWTEAFFGQGTRLTVV.

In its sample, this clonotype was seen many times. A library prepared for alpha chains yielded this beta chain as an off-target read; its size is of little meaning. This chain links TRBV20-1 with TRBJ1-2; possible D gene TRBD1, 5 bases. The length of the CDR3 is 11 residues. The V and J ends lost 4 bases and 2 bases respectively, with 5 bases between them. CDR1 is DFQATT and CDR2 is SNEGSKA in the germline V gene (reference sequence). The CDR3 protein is CSATGNYGYTF. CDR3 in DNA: TGCAGTGCTACAGGGAACTATGGCTACACCTTC.

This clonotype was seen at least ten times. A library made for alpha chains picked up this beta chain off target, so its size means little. The CDR3 region has the DNA TGTGCCAGTGGGACCGTGTCCCTATCTAACTATGGCTACACCTTC. It is translated as CASGTVSLSNYGYTF. This rearrangement joins TRBV27 to TRBJ1-2, with a possible D match to TRBD1 (5 bases). There are 15 residues in the CDR3. Germline V gene data show CDR1 as MNHEY and CDR2 as SMNVEV (reference sequence). V was cut by 9 bases and J by 0 bases, with 17 bases left in between.

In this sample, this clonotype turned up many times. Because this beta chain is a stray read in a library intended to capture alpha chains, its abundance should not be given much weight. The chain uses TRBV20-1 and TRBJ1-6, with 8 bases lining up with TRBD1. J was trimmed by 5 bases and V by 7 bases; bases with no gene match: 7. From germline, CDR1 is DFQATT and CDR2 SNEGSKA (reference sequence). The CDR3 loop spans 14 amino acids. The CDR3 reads CSVTGQVDNSPLHF. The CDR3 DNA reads TGCAGTGTCACGGGACAGGTGGATAATTCACCCCTCCACTTT.

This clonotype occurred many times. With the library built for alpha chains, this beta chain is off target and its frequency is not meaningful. The CDR3 nucleotides read TGTGCCAGCAAACGGGACAGTGTCTATGGCTACACCTTC. As protein: CASKRDSVYGYTF. The gene calls are TRBV12-3 or TRBV12-4 and TRBJ1-2; 7 bases fit TRBD1. The CDR3 extends over 13 amino acids. The V gene end was trimmed by 7 bases and the J gene end by 4 bases; junction bases not matched to a gene: 6.

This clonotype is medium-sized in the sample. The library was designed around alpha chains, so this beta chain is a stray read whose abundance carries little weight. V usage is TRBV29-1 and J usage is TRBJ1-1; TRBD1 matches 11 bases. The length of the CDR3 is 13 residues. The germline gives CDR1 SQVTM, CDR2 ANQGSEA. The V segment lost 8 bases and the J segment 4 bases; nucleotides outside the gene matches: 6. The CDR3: CSTRTGGITEAFF. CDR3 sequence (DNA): TGCAGCACCAGGACAGGGGGCATCACTGAAGCTTTCTTT.

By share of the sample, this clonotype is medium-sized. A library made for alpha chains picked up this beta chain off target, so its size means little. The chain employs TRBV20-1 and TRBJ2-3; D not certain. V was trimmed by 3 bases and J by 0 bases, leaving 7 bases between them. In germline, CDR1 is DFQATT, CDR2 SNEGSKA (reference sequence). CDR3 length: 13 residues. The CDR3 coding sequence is TGCAGTGCTAGCGGCACTAGCACAGATACGCAGTATTTT. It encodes CSASGTSTDTQYF.

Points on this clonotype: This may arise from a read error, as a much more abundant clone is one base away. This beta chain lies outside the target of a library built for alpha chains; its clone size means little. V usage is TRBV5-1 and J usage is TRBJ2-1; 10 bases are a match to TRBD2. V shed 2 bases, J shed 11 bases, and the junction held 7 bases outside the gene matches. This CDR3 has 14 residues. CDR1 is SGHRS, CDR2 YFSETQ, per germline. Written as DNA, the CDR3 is TGCGCCAGCAGCTTAGCCCTAGCGGGAGATAAGCAGTTCTTC. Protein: CASSLALAGDKQFF. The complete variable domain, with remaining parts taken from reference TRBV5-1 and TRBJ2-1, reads KAGVTQTPRYLIKTRGQQVTLSCSPISGHRSVSWYQQTPGQGLQFLFEYFSETQRNKGNFPGRFSGRQFSNSRSEMNVSTLELGDSALYLCASSLALAGDKQFFGPGTRLTVL.

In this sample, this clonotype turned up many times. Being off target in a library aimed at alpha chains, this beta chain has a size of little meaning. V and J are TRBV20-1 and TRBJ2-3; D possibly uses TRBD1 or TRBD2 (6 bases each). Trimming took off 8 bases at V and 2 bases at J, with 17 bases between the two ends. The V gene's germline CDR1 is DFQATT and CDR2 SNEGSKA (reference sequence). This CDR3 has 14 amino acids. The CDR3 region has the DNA TGCAGTCCCCATCTCGGGGGCCTCACAGATACGCAGTATTTT. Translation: CSPHLGGLTDTQYF.

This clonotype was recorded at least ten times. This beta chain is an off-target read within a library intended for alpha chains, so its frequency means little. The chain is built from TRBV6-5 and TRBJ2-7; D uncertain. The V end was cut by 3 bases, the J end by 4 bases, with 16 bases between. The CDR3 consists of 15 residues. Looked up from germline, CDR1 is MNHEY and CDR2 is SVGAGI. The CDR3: CASSYRAESGYEQYF. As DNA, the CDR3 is TGTGCCAGCAGTTATCGGGCAGAGAGTGGGTACGAGCAGTACTTC.